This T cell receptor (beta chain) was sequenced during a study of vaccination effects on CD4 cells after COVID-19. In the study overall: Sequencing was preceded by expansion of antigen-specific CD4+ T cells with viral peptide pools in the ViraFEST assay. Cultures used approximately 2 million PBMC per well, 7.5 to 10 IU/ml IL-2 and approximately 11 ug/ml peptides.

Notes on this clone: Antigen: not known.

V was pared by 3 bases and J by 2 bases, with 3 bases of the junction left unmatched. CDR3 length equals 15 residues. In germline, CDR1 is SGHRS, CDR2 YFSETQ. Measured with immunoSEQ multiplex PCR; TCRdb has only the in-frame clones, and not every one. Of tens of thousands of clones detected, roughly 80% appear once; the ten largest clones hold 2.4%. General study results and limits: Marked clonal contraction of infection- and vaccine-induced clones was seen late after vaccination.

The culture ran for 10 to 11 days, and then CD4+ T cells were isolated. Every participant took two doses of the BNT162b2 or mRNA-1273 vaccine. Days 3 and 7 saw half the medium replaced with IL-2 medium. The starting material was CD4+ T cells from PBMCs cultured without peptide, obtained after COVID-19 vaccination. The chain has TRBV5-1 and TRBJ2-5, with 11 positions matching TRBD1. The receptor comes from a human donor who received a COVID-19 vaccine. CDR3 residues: CASSSGTGGQETQYF. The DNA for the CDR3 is TGCGCCAGCAGCTCCGGGACAGGGGGACAAGAGACCCAGTACTTC.